This entry lists 29 T cell receptor beta chains sequenced from one sample in a study of blood T cell repertoires in COVID-19. This table comes from immunoSEQ multiplex PCR, and its TCRdb copy is limited to in-frame clones, with some not included. The sample lists about 46,000 clones, 85% to 90% occurring once. The sample was PBMCs or T cells enriched from blood (not recorded which). These receptors all stem from a woman between 50 and 59 years old who had recovered from COVID-19.

The gene calls are TRBV6-5 and TRBJ1-1; D not resolved. Germline loops: CDR1 MNHEY, CDR2 SVGAGI. This CDR3 contains 15 residues. The V end was cut by 6 bases, the J end by 1 base, with 15 bases between. The CDR3 bases are TGTGCCAGCAGCGCCCGCCAGAGCGGGAACACTGAAGCTTTCTTT. Translating it yields CASSARQSGNTEAFF.

This chain connects TRBV30 to TRBJ1-5, with 7 bases lining up with TRBD1. Germline V lookup: CDR1 GTSNPN, CDR2 SVGIG (reference sequence). This CDR3 is built from 14 residues. Trimming removed 2 bases from V and 2 bases from J; junction bases left unmatched: 3. The CDR3 DNA sequence: TGTGCCTGGAGTAGACAGGGCGGCAATCAGCCCCAGCATTTT. It yields the protein CAWSRQGGNQPQHF.

This clone is a singleton in its sample. This chain links TRBV2 with TRBJ2-5; 11 positions match TRBD1. The CDR3 is made up of 14 amino acids. From germline, CDR1 is SNHLY and CDR2 FYNNEI. J lost 5 bases, V lost 3 bases, and 2 bases had no gene match. CDR3 protein: CASSEDRGRETQYF. As DNA, the CDR3 is TGTGCCAGCAGTGAGGACAGGGGGCGCGAGACCCAGTACTTC.

This chain connects TRBV5-6 to TRBJ2-2; 9 positions agree with TRBD1. The CDR3 length is 17 residues. Germline V gives CDR1 SGHDT, CDR2 YYEEEE. V dropped 1 base and J dropped 0; count of bases not matched to a gene: 4. CDR3 nucleotide sequence: TGTGCCAGCAGCTTGAACAGGGGGCTCTCGAACACCGGGGAGCTGTTTTTT. It translates to CASSLNRGLSNTGELFF.

The genes are TRBV7-2 and TRBJ2-3; 9 bases agree with TRBD2. The length of the CDR3 is 16 residues. J gave up 4 bases and V 3 bases, and 8 bases lay outside the gene matches. Germline V gene data show CDR1 as SGHTA and CDR2 as FQGNSA. This chain's CDR3 is CASSLVYAGGPDTQYF. The DNA of the CDR3 is TGTGCCAGCAGCTTGGTTTATGCGGGAGGGCCAGATACGCAGTATTTT.

The sample holds a few counts of this clone. J is TRBJ1-5 and V is TRBV6-4; 9 bases match TRBD1. The junction had 6 bases not matched to a gene; V was cut back by 3 bases and J by 0 bases. The CDR3 contains 17 residues. The V gene's germline CDR1 is MRHNA and CDR2 SNTAGT. The CDR3 sequence is CASSDGDRVYSNQPQHF. DNA for the CDR3: TGTGCCAGCAGTGATGGGGACAGGGTTTATAGCAATCAGCCCCAGCATTTT.

The chain joins TRBV28 to TRBJ1-5; tentative D call: TRBD1 (6 bases). Looked up from germline, CDR1 is MDHEN and CDR2 is SYDVKM. This CDR3 is built from 17 residues. V lost 4 bases and J lost 1, with 17 bases in between. The CDR3 protein is CASSSYLRQVSNQPQHF. CDR3 DNA: TGTGCCAGCAGTTCCTACCTACGACAGGTGAGCAATCAGCCCCAGCATTTT.

This clone was seen once. V usage is TRBV12-3 or TRBV12-4 and J usage is TRBJ1-1; D unresolved. V gave up 2 bases and J gave up 3 bases, with 7 bases separating them. This CDR3 is built from 13 residues. As DNA, the CDR3 is TGTGCCAGCAGTTTACTAATGGACACTGAAGCTTTCTTT. Residues: CASSLLMDTEAFF.

The chain uses TRBV4-3 and TRBJ1-1; tentative D call: TRBD1 (6 bases). CDR3 length equals 17 residues. Trimming took 1 base from V and 1 from J, leaving 16 bases between them. Germline V gives CDR1 LGHNA, CDR2 YSLEER. The CDR3 loop is CASSQGRGGARNTEAFF. Here the CDR3 DNA reads TGCGCCAGCAGCCAAGGGAGGGGGGGGGCGAGGAACACTGAAGCTTTCTTT.

The J gene is TRBJ2-1, the V gene TRBV7-2; possible D gene TRBD2, 6 bases. V lost 4 bases and J lost 7, with 26 bases in between. The CDR3 length is 18 residues. Germline V gene sequence: CDR1 SGHTA, CDR2 FQGNSA. CDR3 sequence reads: CASSSRSRGSGGANEQFF. CDR3 nucleotide sequence: TGTGCCAGCAGCTCACGATCTCGTGGAAGCGGAGGGGCGAATGAGCAGTTCTTC.

The V and J genes are TRBV18 and TRBJ1-1; TRBD1 matches at 7 bases. The CDR3 contains 13 residues. Germline lookup yields CDR1 KGHSH and CDR2 LQKENI. With 3 bases clipped from V and 3 bases from J, the junction kept 1 base outside the gene matches. The CDR3 here is CASSPQGDTEAFF. The CDR3 nucleotides are TGTGCCAGCTCACCTCAGGGGGACACTGAAGCTTTCTTT.

V usage is TRBV6-2 or TRBV6-3 and J usage is TRBJ2-1, with D tentatively TRBD2 (6 bases). The CDR3 has 14 amino acids. Trimming took 2 bases from V and 4 from J, leaving 9 bases between them. The germline CDR1 and CDR2 sequences are MNHEY and SVGEGT. As DNA, the CDR3 is TGTGCCAGCAGTTACGTTAGCGGTTACAATGAGCAGTTCTTC. Its protein product is CASSYVSGYNEQFF.

J is TRBJ1-1 and V is TRBV7-2; perhaps TRBD1 as D (6 bases). Deletions cut 2 bases from V and 5 bases from J, with 12 bases between. CDR3 length: 14 residues. Germline V gene sequence: CDR1 SGHTA, CDR2 FQGNSA. The CDR3 reads CASSLPPQGTEAFF. The CDR3, as DNA: TGTGCCAGCAGCTTACCACCCCAGGGGACTGAAGCTTTCTTT.

The chain uses TRBV5-4 and TRBJ1-5; no clear D gene. Germline values: CDR1 SGHNT, CDR2 YYREEE (reference sequence). V gave up 0 bases and J gave up 3 bases, with 4 bases separating them. This CDR3 is built from 13 residues. CDR3: CASSLGYNQPQHF. The CDR3 coding sequence is TGTGCCAGCAGCTTGGGCTACAATCAGCCCCAGCATTTT.

The chain uses TRBV24-1 and TRBJ1-2; D is possibly TRBD1 (5 bases). V was shortened by 7 bases and J by 6 bases, with 14 bases between the two germline ends. This CDR3 spans 13 amino acids. CDR1 and CDR2 (germline): KGHDR, SFDVKD. In DNA, the CDR3 is TGTGCCACCAGGGACACGGTGAAGGATGGCTACACCTTC. This codes for CATRDTVKDGYTF.

The V gene is TRBV7-8, the J gene TRBJ1-5; 11 bases are a match to TRBD1. Germline assignment: CDR1 SGHVS and CDR2 FQNEAQ. V lost 5 bases and J lost 5; bases outside the gene matches: 5. The CDR3 loop spans 15 amino acids. The CDR3 region has the DNA TGTGCCAGCAGCGGCGGGACAGGGGGTTATCAGCCCCAGCATTTT. This translates into CASSGGTGGYQPQHF.

The chain employs TRBV24-1 and TRBJ2-3; 7 bases line up with TRBD1. In germline, CDR1 is KGHDR, CDR2 SFDVKD. The junction had 2 bases not matched to a gene; V was cut back by 7 bases and J by 2 bases. The CDR3 has 13 amino acids. CDR3 region: CATRGTATDTQYF. CDR3 coding DNA: TGTGCCACCAGGGGGACAGCCACAGATACGCAGTATTTT.

The V and J genes are TRBV6-5 and TRBJ1-2; TRBD1 agrees at 7 bases. Germline V gene sequence: CDR1 MNHEY, CDR2 SVGAGI. Trimming at V came to 5 bases and at J to 7 bases, leaving 7 bases not matched to a gene. The CDR3 runs 13 residues. CDR3 sequence (DNA): TGTGCCAGCAGTCCCGACAGGGCTCCTGGCTACACCTTC. This gives the protein CASSPDRAPGYTF.

V and J are TRBV5-1 and TRBJ2-7, with D possibly TRBD1 on 7 matching bases. Per germline, CDR1 SGHRS and CDR2 YFSETQ. This CDR3 contains 14 residues. V gave up 3 bases and J gave up 5 bases, with 15 bases separating them. The CDR3 is CASSSQGGPNEQYF. DNA of the CDR3: TGCGCCAGCAGCTCGCAGGGGGGTCCTAACGAGCAGTACTTC.

In its sample, this clone was seen a few times. CDR3 sequence (DNA): TGCGCCAGCAGTGAGCCGAACAGGTTCCCGAGGAATCAGCCCCAGCATTTT. It is translated as CASSEPNRFPRNQPQHF. The gene calls are TRBV10-2 and TRBJ1-5; weak D call: TRBD1 (5 bases). The CDR3 sequence is 17 residues long. V was shortened by 2 bases and J by 4 bases, with 18 bases between the two germline ends. Germline V CDR1 and CDR2: WSHSY, SAAADI.

This chain uses TRBV5-5 with TRBJ2-5; TRBD2 is a possible D gene (5 bases). The V and J ends lost 2 bases and 4 bases respectively, with 6 bases between them. The CDR3 has 12 amino acids. From germline, CDR1 is SGHKS and CDR2 YYEKEE (reference sequence). CDR3 amino acids: CASSLRGETQYF. The CDR3 bases are TGTGCCAGCAGCTTACGGGGAGAGACCCAGTACTTC.

The chain couples TRBV9 to TRBJ2-5; 7 bases align to TRBD2. The CDR3 spans 12 residues. Germline CDR1 reads SGDLS; CDR2 reads YYNGEE. Unmatched junction bases numbered 0, after V lost 7 bases and J lost 0 bases. CDR3 sequence: CASGGDQETQYF. CDR3 DNA: TGTGCCAGCGGGGGGGACCAAGAGACCCAGTACTTC.

The genes are TRBV6-5 and TRBJ2-3; 10 nucleotides match TRBD1. This CDR3 region has 14 residues. Per germline, CDR1 MNHEY and CDR2 SVGAGI. Trimming at V came to 10 bases and at J to 2 bases, leaving 6 bases not matched to a gene. CDR3 loop: CAIRDRGSTDTQYF. CDR3 bases: TGTGCCATCCGGGACAGGGGTTCCACAGATACGCAGTATTTT.

The genes are TRBV6-6 and TRBJ1-5; D call uncertain. V was trimmed by 7 bases and J by 2 bases, leaving 12 bases between them. Germline CDR1 reads MNHNY; CDR2 reads SVGAGI (reference sequence). The CDR3 is made up of 14 amino acids. This CDR3 reads CASTGGEGNQPQHF. The CDR3 nucleotides read TGTGCCAGCACTGGCGGTGAAGGCAATCAGCCCCAGCATTTT.

The rearrangement uses TRBV5-4 and TRBJ2-1; tentative D call: TRBD2 (6 bases). CDR1 is SGHNT and CDR2 is YYREEE in the germline V gene (reference sequence). Trimming cost V 0 bases and J 0 bases, with 10 bases left between them. The CDR3 runs to 16 residues. CDR3 region: CASSLAAGRSYNEQFF. The CDR3 nucleotides are TGTGCCAGCAGCTTGGCAGCGGGTCGCTCCTACAATGAGCAGTTCTTC.

The J gene is TRBJ2-1, the V gene TRBV19; 8 positions match TRBD1. CDR3 size: 16 residues. The J segment lost 3 bases and the V segment lost 1 base, leaving 5 bases of the junction unmatched. Germline V gives CDR1 LNHDA, CDR2 SQIVND (reference sequence). The CDR3 sequence: CASSIGQGTGYNEQFF. The CDR3 DNA reads as TGTGCCAGTAGTATAGGACAGGGGACGGGCTACAATGAGCAGTTCTTC.

The V call is TRBV7-2, the J call TRBJ2-5; TRBD2 matches 8 bases. This CDR3 has 15 amino acids. Trimming cost V 5 bases and J 4 bases; bases outside gene matches: 9. CDR1 is SGHTA, CDR2 FQGNSA, per germline. CDR3 sequence (DNA): TGTGCCAGCAGCCTACCGGGAGGGCCAACAGAGACCCAGTACTTC. Residues: CASSLPGGPTETQYF.

The chain joins TRBV24-1 to TRBJ1-5; 7 bases fit TRBD1. V shed 4 bases and J 5 bases; nucleotides not matched to a gene: 7. Germline lookup yields CDR1 KGHDR and CDR2 SFDVKD. The CDR3 extends over 15 amino acids. The CDR3 region has the DNA TGTGCCACCAGTGACGGTCAGGGGGTCCATCAGCCCCAGCATTTT. Translating it yields CATSDGQGVHQPQHF.

The chain couples TRBV7-2 to TRBJ2-3, with 11 bases fitting TRBD2. J was trimmed by 9 bases and V by 5 bases; bases with no gene match: 13. Germline CDR1 SGHTA, CDR2 FQGNSA. The CDR3 has 16 residues. CDR3 sequence reads: CASSLHSGGAQGTQYF. CDR3 sequence (DNA): TGTGCCAGCAGCCTACATAGCGGGGGGGCCCAGGGGACGCAGTATTTT.